This T cell receptor beta chain came from a study of blood T cell repertoires in COVID-19. Study-wide background: Material from acute and convalescent COVID-19 was sourced from the United States, Italy and Spain. T cells, B-cell-depleted T cells, or PBMCs provided the cDNA or gDNA that served as material.

This CDR3 is built from 13 residues. CDR1 and CDR2 (germline): DFQATT, SNEGSKA (reference sequence). With V trimmed by 3 bases and J by 8 bases, 4 bases remained unmatched. This clone has just a few counts. Other DNA sequences in the same sample also yield this CDR3. Original handling: Reference gene primer amplification gave nucleated cell count estimates. Here immunoSEQ multiplex PCR was the method, and the copy in TCRdb shows in-frame clones only, minus some. Clone size and the V and J calls come from that table; the DNA yielded D and trimming. The repertoire holds hundreds of thousands of clones, with around 89% as singletons.

The V and J genes are TRBV20-1 and TRBJ1-6, with 7 bases aligning to TRBD1. Sequences were obtained from peripheral blood. The TCR originated in a woman in her 30s with acute or convalescent COVID-19. CDR3 DNA: TGCAGTGCTAGTCGACAGGGAGATTCACCCCTCCACTTT. Translated: CSASRQGDSPLHF.